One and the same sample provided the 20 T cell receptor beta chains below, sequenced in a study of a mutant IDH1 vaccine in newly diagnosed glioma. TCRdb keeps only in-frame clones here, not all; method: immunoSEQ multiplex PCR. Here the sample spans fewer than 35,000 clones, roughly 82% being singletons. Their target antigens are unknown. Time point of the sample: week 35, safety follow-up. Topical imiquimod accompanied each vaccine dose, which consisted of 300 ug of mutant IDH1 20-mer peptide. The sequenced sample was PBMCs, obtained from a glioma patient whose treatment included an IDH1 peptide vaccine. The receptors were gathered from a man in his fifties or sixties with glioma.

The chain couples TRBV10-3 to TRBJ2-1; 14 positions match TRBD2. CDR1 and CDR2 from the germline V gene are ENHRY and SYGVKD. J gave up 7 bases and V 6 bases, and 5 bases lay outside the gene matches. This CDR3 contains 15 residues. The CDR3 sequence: CAISTGTSGRNEQFF. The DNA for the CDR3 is TGTGCCATCAGCACCGGGACTAGCGGGAGAAATGAGCAGTTCTTC.

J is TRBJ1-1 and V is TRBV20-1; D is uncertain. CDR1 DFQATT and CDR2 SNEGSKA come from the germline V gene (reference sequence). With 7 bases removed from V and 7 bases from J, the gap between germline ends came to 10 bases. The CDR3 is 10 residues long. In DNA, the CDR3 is TGCAGTGTCCGAGATCATGAAGCTTTCTTT. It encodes CSVRDHEAFF.

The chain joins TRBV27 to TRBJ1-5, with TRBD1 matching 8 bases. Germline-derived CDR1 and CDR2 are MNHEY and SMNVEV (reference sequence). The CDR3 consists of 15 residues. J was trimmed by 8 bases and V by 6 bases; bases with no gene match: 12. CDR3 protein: CASSPGQGMFEPQHF. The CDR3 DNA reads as TGTGCCAGCAGCCCTGGACAGGGTATGTTTGAGCCCCAGCATTTT.

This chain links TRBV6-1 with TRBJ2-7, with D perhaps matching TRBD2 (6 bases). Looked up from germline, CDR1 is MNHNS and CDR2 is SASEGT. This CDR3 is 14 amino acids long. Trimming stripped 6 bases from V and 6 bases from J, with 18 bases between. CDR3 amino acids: CASSPTAGTGEQYF. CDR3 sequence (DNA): TGTGCCAGCAGCCCAACCGCGGGGACGGGCGAGCAGTACTTC.

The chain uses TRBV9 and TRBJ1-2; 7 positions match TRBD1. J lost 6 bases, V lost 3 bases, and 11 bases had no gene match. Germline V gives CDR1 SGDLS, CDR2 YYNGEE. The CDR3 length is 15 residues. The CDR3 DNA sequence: TGTGCCAGCAGCGCCTCGACAGGGACCAGGGATGGCTACACCTTC. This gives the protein CASSASTGTRDGYTF.

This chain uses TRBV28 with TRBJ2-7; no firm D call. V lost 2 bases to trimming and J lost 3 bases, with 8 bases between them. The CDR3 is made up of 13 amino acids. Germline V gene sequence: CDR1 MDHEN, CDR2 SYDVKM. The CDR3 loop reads CASSLQNGYEQYF. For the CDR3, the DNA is TGTGCCAGCAGTTTACAGAACGGCTACGAGCAGTACTTC.

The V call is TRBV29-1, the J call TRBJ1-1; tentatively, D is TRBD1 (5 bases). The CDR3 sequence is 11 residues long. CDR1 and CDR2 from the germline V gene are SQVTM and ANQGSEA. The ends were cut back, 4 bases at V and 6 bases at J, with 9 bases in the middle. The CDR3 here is CSVGGEPEAFF. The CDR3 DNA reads TGCAGCGTTGGGGGGGAACCTGAAGCTTTCTTT.

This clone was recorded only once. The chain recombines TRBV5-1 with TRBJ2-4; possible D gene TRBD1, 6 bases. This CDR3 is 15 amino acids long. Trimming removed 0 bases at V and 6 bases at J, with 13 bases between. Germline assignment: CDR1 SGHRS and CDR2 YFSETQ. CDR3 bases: TGCGCCAGCAGCTTGGCCCAGGGGTCGGGAAACATTCAGTACTTC. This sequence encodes CASSLAQGSGNIQYF.

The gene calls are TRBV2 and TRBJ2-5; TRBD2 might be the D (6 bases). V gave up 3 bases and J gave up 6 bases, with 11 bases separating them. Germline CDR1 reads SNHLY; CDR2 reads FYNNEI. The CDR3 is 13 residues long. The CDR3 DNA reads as TGTGCCAGCAGTGACCCGGGGGAAAAGACCCAGTACTTC. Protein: CASSDPGEKTQYF.

The CDR3 spells CATRTDSGNTIYF. The CDR3, as DNA: TGTGCCACCAGGACCGACTCTGGAAACACCATATATTTT. The chain employs TRBV15 and TRBJ1-3; D is ambiguous. This CDR3 spans 13 amino acids. Germline V gene lookup returns CDR1 LNHNV and CDR2 YYDKDF (reference sequence). The V end lost 6 bases, the J end lost 0 bases, and 6 bases lay between the germline ends.

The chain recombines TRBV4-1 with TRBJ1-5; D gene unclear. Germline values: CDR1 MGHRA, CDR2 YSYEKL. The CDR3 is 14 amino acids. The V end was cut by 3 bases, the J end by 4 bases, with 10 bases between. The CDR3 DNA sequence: TGCGCCAGCAGCCATCGGTCAGAGAATCAGCCCCAGCATTTT. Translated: CASSHRSENQPQHF.

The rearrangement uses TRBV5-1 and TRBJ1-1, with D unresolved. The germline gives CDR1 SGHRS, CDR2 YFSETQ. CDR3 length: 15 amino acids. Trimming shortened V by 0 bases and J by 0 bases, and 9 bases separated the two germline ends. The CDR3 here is CASSLGTFMNTEAFF. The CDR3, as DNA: TGCGCCAGCAGCTTGGGTACATTTATGAACACTGAAGCTTTCTTT.

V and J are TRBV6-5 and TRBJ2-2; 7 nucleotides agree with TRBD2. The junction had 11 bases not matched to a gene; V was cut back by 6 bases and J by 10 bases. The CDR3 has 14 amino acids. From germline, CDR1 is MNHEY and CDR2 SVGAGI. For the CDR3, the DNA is TGTGCCAGCAGGCCCTTTGGGGGAGGGGAGGAGCTGTTTTTT. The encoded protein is CASRPFGGGEELFF.

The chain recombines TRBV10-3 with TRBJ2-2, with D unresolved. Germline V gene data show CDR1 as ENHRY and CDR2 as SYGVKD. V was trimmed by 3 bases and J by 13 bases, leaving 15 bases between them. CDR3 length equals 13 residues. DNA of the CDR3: TGTGCCATCAGTGAACTGGTCGGTCTTTGGCTGTTTTTT. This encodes CAISELVGLWLFF.

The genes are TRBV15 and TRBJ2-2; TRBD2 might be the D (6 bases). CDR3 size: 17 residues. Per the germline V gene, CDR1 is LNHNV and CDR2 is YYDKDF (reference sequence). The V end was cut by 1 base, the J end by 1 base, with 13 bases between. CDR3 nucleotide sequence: TGTGCCACCAGCAGAGGGGAGGCGGCAATGAACACCGGGGAGCTGTTTTTT. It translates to CATSRGEAAMNTGELFF. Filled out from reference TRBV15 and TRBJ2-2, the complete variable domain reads DAMVIQNPRYQVTQFGKPVTLSCSQTLNHNVMYWYQQKSSQAPKLLFHYYDKDFNNEADTPDNFQSRRPNTSFCFLDIRSPGLGDTAMYLCATSRGEAAMNTGELFFGEGSRLTVL.

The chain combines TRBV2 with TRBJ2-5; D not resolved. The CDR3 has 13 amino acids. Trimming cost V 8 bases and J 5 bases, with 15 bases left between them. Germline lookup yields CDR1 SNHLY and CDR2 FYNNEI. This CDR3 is CASQSRPTETQYF. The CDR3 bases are TGTGCCAGCCAAAGCCGACCCACCGAGACCCAGTACTTC.

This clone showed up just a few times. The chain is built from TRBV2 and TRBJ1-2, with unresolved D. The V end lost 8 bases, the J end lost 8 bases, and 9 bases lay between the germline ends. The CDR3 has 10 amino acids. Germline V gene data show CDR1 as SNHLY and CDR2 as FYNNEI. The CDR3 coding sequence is TGTGCCAGCGCCCCCGGAGGCTACACCTTC. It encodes CASAPGGYTF.

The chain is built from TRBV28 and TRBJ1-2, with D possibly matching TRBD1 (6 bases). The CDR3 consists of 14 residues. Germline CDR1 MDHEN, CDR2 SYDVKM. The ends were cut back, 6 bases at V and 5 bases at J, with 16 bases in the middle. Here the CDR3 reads CASRTYTGRYGYTF. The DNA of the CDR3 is TGTGCCAGCAGGACCTATACAGGGCGGTATGGCTACACCTTC.

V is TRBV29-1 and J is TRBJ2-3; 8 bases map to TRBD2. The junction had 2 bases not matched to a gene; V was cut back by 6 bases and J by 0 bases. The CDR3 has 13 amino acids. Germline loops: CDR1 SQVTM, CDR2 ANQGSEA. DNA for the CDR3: TGCAGCGTCAGCGGGGGAAGCACAGATACGCAGTATTTT. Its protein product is CSVSGGSTDTQYF.

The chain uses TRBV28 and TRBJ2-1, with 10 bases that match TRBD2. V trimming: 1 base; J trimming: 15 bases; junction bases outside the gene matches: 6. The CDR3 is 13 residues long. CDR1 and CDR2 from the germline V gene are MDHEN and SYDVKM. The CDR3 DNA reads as TGTGCCAGCAGTTTATCTAGCGGGAGTGTGGGGTTCTTC. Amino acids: CASSLSSGSVGFF.